A single sample is the source of the 10 T cell receptor beta chains below, sequenced in a study of identifying expanded T cells in peripheral blood. The repertoire was sequenced with immunoSEQ multiplex PCR; TCRdb's copy has only in-frame clones and lacks some. The data hold some 120,000 clones, with 84% observed a single time. Sequencing was done on a sample of blood. These TCRs come from a person aged 18 to 70 in good health.

The gene calls are TRBV6-5 and TRBJ1-1; D is unclear. CDR3 length: 12 residues. V was clipped by 5 bases and J by 4 bases, with 8 bases between them. Germline V gene data show CDR1 as MNHEY and CDR2 as SVGAGI. DNA of the CDR3: TGTGCCAGCAGTAACATTACCACTGAAGCTTTCTTT. It translates to CASSNITTEAFF.

This chain links TRBV11-1 with TRBJ2-3, with D perhaps TRBD2 (6 bases). The germline V gene has CDR1 SGHAT and CDR2 FQDESV (reference sequence). Trimming pared 1 base from V and 0 bases from J, leaving 20 bases between. The CDR3 is 19 residues long. The CDR3 is CASSLGLWRAPTSTDTQYF. The CDR3 DNA reads as TGTGCCAGCAGCTTAGGTTTATGGAGGGCCCCAACTAGCACAGATACGCAGTATTTT.

The rearrangement links TRBV11-2 to TRBJ1-2, with 9 bases fitting TRBD1. The junction had 19 bases not matched to a gene; V was cut back by 4 bases and J by 4 bases. The germline V gene encodes CDR1 SGHAT and CDR2 FQNNGV. The CDR3 loop spans 19 amino acids. CDR3 DNA: TGTGCCAGCAGCTCCAGAGGCCGGGACAGGGCTAGGAGTGTCTATGGCTACACCTTC. Its protein is CASSSRGRDRARSVYGYTF.

V is TRBV7-2 and J is TRBJ1-3; no definite D call. CDR3 length equals 15 residues. V was cut by 3 bases and J by 0 bases, with 9 bases left in between. Germline V CDR1 and CDR2: SGHTA, FQGNSA. The CDR3 here is CASSFRHLSGNTIYF. The CDR3, as DNA: TGTGCCAGCAGCTTTAGGCACCTCTCTGGAAACACCATATATTTT. Drawing the rest from reference TRBV7-2 and TRBJ1-3, the complete variable domain is GAGVSQSPSNKVTEKGKDVELRCDPISGHTALYWYRQSLGQGLEFLIYFQGNSAPDKSGLPSDRFSAERTGGSVSTLTIQRTQQEDSAVYLCASSFRHLSGNTIYFGEGSWLTVV.

V and J are TRBV9 and TRBJ1-1, with 7 bases identical to TRBD1. The CDR3 has 16 residues. Germline V gene data show CDR1 as SGDLS and CDR2 as YYNGEE. V lost 0 bases, J lost 4 bases, and 9 bases stayed unmatched. CDR3 nucleotide sequence: TGTGCCAGCAGCGTAGAATGGTACAGGGGAGGCACTGAAGCTTTCTTT. The encoded protein is CASSVEWYRGGTEAFF.

V usage is TRBV27 and J usage is TRBJ2-2, with 9 bases that match TRBD1. In germline, CDR1 is MNHEY, CDR2 SMNVEV (reference sequence). J gave up 3 bases and V 1 base, and 0 bases lay outside the gene matches. The CDR3 runs 15 residues. The CDR3 loop is CASSLWDRDTGELFF. Here the CDR3 DNA reads TGTGCCAGCAGTTTATGGGACAGGGACACCGGGGAGCTGTTTTTT.

The gene calls are TRBV6-6 and TRBJ1-1; D gene unclear. V was trimmed by 3 bases and J by 3 bases, leaving 14 bases between them. In germline, CDR1 is MNHNY, CDR2 SVGAGI (reference sequence). The CDR3 spans 15 residues. CDR3 coding DNA: TGTGCCAGCAGTTATACCCAGACTATTGACACTGAAGCTTTCTTT. This sequence encodes CASSYTQTIDTEAFF.

This chain links TRBV7-2 with TRBJ1-1; D is uncertain. The CDR3 consists of 18 residues. The germline V gene has CDR1 SGHTA and CDR2 FQGNSA. Trimming removed 7 bases from V and 0 bases from J, with 24 bases in between. The CDR3 sequence: CASTPRSRLRPMNTEAFF. DNA for the CDR3: TGTGCCAGCACCCCTAGGTCTCGGCTACGACCTATGAACACTGAAGCTTTCTTT.

The J gene is TRBJ2-1, the V gene TRBV5-6; 12 positions match TRBD2. In germline, CDR1 is SGHDT, CDR2 YYEEEE. The CDR3 is 19 amino acids. V shed 5 bases and J 0 bases; nucleotides not matched to a gene: 12. The CDR3 nucleotides are TGTGCCAGCAGTACCCCACTAGCGGGGGGCTTTAGCTCCTACAATGAGCAGTTCTTC. This gives the protein CASSTPLAGGFSSYNEQFF.

This chain connects TRBV27 to TRBJ2-7; TRBD1 is a possible D gene (6 bases). In germline, CDR1 is MNHEY, CDR2 SMNVEV (reference sequence). CDR3 length: 14 residues. V gave up 6 bases and J gave up 3 bases, with 15 bases separating them. Written as DNA, the CDR3 is TGTGCCAGCAGCGTCAGGGGTACTAGCTACGAGCAGTACTTC. Translating it yields CASSVRGTSYEQYF.